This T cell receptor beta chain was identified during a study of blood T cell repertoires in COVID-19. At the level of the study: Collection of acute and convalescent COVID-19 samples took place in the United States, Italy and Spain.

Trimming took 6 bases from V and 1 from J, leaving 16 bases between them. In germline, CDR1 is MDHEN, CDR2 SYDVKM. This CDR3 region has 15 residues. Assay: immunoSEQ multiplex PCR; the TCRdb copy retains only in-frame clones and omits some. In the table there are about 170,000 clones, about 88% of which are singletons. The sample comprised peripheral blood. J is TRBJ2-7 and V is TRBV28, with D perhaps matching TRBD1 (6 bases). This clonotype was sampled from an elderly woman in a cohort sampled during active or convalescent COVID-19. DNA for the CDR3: TGTGCCAGCAGAGATCCACAGGGAAGATCCTACGAGCAGTACTTC. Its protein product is CASRDPQGRSYEQYF.